The clone carrying this T cell receptor beta chain has at least ten counts. Its antigen remains unknown. The data originate from a study of molecular identifiers for immune sequencing clone quantification. Naive CD8 T cells, phenotype CD8+CD4-CCR7+CD45RA+, were sorted. The CDR3 is 15 amino acids. Germline V gene sequence: CDR1 DFQATT, CDR2 SNEGSKA (reference sequence). After removal of 5 bases from V and 3 bases from J, the junction contained 12 bases not matched to a gene. General observations from the study: Identical TCR molecules can share a barcode, and this sharing could underestimate highly expanded clone sizes. Spiked TCR RNA from one Jurkat cell reportedly showed up when mixed among 950,000 to 1,000,000 naive cells.

A single record per CDR3 protein comes from TCRdb applying MiXCR to the PCR reads. This table holds fewer than 350,000 distinct CDR3 sequences, roughly 23% found once. Sequencing was performed on naive CD8+ T cells from blood, with Jurkat cell RNA spiked in. Subset of the sample: FACS-sorted CD8+CD4-CCR7+CD45RA+ naive T cells. The receptor was isolated from a human donor in good health. Some libraries in this study had Jurkat cell RNA spiked in. V is TRBV20-1 and J is TRBJ1-1, with 7 bases lining up with TRBD1. The DNA of the CDR3 is TGCAGTGCTCGGGACAGAGGTTTGTCTGACACTGAAGCTTTCTTT. This sequence encodes CSARDRGLSDTEAFF.